The rows below give T cell receptor beta chains drawn from one sample of a study of blood T cell repertoires in COVID-19. The method was immunoSEQ multiplex PCR; TCRdb's version includes in-frame clones alone and lacks a portion of them. The table has about 290,000 clones, roughly 86% seen once. The material sequenced was peripheral blood. The source is a woman younger than 45 with COVID-19, enrolled during active disease. CDR3s include the opening cysteine and the closing phenylalanine or tryptophan. Fields, in order: J gene, V gene, D gene, clone size, CDR3 protein, CDR3 DNA. A D gene is named only where the DNA matches it firmly. Size is omitted from some rows. Given values are once, few, many or a class for expanded clones.

TRBJ2-2,TRBV6-5,.,.,CASSQSNTGELFF,TGTGCCAGCAGTCAATCGAACACCGGGGAGCTGTTTTTT
TRBJ1-1,TRBV19,TRBD1,.,CASSLRDRVGKAFF,TGTGCCAGTAGCCTACGGGACAGGGTCGGTAAAGCTTTCTTT
TRBJ2-7,TRBV7-2,TRBD2,.,CASRKRGSSYEQYF,TGTGCCAGCAGAAAGCGGGGGAGCTCCTACGAGCAGTACTTC
TRBJ2-1,TRBV5-4,TRBD2,.,CASSFAGTTNEQFF,TGTGCCAGCAGCTTCGCCGGGACTACTAATGAGCAGTTCTTC
TRBJ2-7,TRBV7-9,.,.,CASSLSSRGDEQYF,TGTGCCAGCAGCTTAAGCAGCCGCGGGGACGAGCAGTACTTC
TRBJ1-5,TRBV7-9,TRBD1,once,CASSPGQGGNQPQHF,TGTGCCAGCAGTCCCGGACAGGGCGGCAATCAGCCCCAGCATTTT
TRBJ1-2,TRBV6-5,TRBD1,.,CASSYLGQGHRYGYTF,TGTGCCAGCAGTTACTTGGGACAGGGTCATCGCTATGGCTACACCTTC
TRBJ1-1,TRBV15,.,.,CATSRDTGGTEAFF,TGTGCCACCAGCAGAGATACGGGAGGCACTGAAGCTTTCTTT
TRBJ2-1,TRBV5-1,.,.,CASQIRDNEQFF,TGCGCCAGTCAGATCAGGGACAATGAGCAGTTCTTC
TRBJ1-2,TRBV5-4,.,.,CASSPGVTNYGYTF,TGTGCCAGCAGCCCGGGAGTAACTAACTATGGCTACACCTTC
TRBJ1-2,TRBV29-1,.,.,CSVGTRLSNYGYTF,TGCAGCGTTGGTACGAGGCTTAGTAACTATGGCTACACCTTC
TRBJ1-4,TRBV12-3/TRBV12-4,.,.,CASRALGKLFF,TGTGCCAGCAGGGCTTTGGGCAAACTGTTTTTT
TRBJ1-3,TRBV28,.,.,CATTHIARGGNTIYF,TGTGCCACTACTCATATCGCACGAGGGGGAAACACCATATATTTT
TRBJ1-2,TRBV24-1,.,.,CATSGSANYGYTF,TGTGCCACCAGTGGATCGGCTAACTATGGCTACACCTTC
TRBJ2-5,TRBV30,.,.,CAWSPGAGAPEETQYF,TGTGCCTGGAGTCCCGGGGCGGGGGCCCCCGAAGAGACCCAGTACTTC
TRBJ2-5,TRBV5-1,TRBD2,.,CASSLFLAEETQYF,TGCGCCAGCAGCTTGTTTCTAGCGGAAGAGACCCAGTACTTC
TRBJ1-2,TRBV5-4,.,.,CASSLAGNDYGYTF,TGTGCCAGCAGCTTGGCAGGGAATGACTATGGCTACACCTTC
TRBJ2-1,TRBV5-4,TRBD1,once,CASSPPDRDEQFF,TGTGCCAGCAGCCCACCGGACAGGGATGAGCAGTTCTTC
TRBJ1-5,TRBV5-1,TRBD1,.,CASSLAGTGGPNQPQHF,TGCGCCAGCAGCTTGGCCGGGACAGGGGGCCCTAATCAGCCCCAGCATTTT
TRBJ2-2,TRBV11-2,.,.,CASSPYTGELFF,TGTGCCAGCAGCCCTTACACCGGGGAGCTGTTTTTT
TRBJ2-5,TRBV10-3,.,.,CAISELGQGKETQYF,TGTGCCATCAGTGAGTTGGGGCAGGGTAAAGAGACCCAGTACTTC
TRBJ1-1,TRBV5-1,TRBD1,.,CASSLVGTGVRDTEAFF,TGCGCCAGCAGCTTGGTGGGGACAGGGGTAAGGGACACTGAAGCTTTCTTT
TRBJ2-1,TRBV19,TRBD2,.,CASSIPSGGAHNEQFF,TGTGCCAGTAGTATCCCGAGCGGGGGGGCCCACAATGAGCAGTTCTTC
TRBJ1-6,TRBV30,.,.,CAWKGSPLHF,TGTGCCTGGAAGGGGTCACCCCTCCACTTT
TRBJ1-1,TRBV5-1,.,.,CASSVSYNTEAFF,TGCGCCAGCAGCGTGTCCTATAACACTGAAGCTTTCTTT
TRBJ2-5,TRBV7-2,.,few,CASSSSGVPGTQYF,TGTGCCAGCAGCTCGTCGGGGGTCCCGGGGACCCAGTACTTC
TRBJ1-5,TRBV19,.,.,CASRRENRSEPQHF,TGTGCCAGTCGGAGGGAAAACAGGTCCGAACCCCAGCATTTT
TRBJ2-1,TRBV18,TRBD1,once,CASSPGRGLNEQFF,TGTGCCAGCTCACCGGGCAGGGGGCTCAATGAGCAGTTCTTC
TRBJ1-5,TRBV2,.,.,CASSTRDYQPQHF,TGTGCCAGCAGTACCAGGGATTATCAGCCCCAGCATTTT
TRBJ2-2,TRBV4-1,.,.,CASSQVITGFTGELFF,TGCGCCAGCAGCCAAGTAATCACAGGGTTTACCGGGGAGCTGTTTTTT
TRBJ1-5,TRBV10-1,.,few,CASSPFRDRGGEEPQHF,TGCGCCAGCAGCCCGTTCAGGGACCGAGGAGGGGAGGAGCCCCAGCATTTT
TRBJ1-5,TRBV11-2,.,once,CASGGGTPVQPQHF,TGTGCCAGCGGCGGCGGGACCCCAGTTCAGCCCCAGCATTTT
TRBJ2-5,TRBV29-1,.,.,CSVGHDRTQYF,TGCAGCGTTGGCCACGACAGGACCCAGTACTTC
TRBJ1-1,TRBV29-1,TRBD1,.,CSVVPTGGEAFF,TGCAGCGTCGTCCCGACAGGGGGTGAAGCTTTCTTT
TRBJ1-5,TRBV2,TRBD1,.,CASSEAQGSPSQPQHF,TGTGCCAGCAGTGAAGCACAGGGGTCCCCCAGCCAGCCCCAGCATTTT
TRBJ1-2,TRBV30,TRBD1,.,CAWSTGTEFIYGYTF,TGTGCCTGGAGCACCGGGACAGAATTTATCTATGGCTACACCTTC
TRBJ2-2,TRBV11-2,.,.,CASSLFGGAYGATGELFF,TGTGCCAGCAGCTTATTCGGTGGGGCATATGGTGCGACCGGGGAGCTGTTTTTT
TRBJ2-5,TRBV5-4,TRBD1,.,CASSLGTAQETQYF,TGTGCCAGCAGCCTTGGGACAGCCCAAGAGACCCAGTACTTC
TRBJ2-7,TRBV6-5,TRBD2,.,CASSYGAGPFYEQYF,TGTGCCAGCAGTTACGGAGCGGGGCCTTTCTACGAGCAGTACTTC
TRBJ2-2,TRBV5-5,.,.,CASSLKPQGGGTGELFF,TGTGCCAGCAGCTTAAAGCCCCAGGGAGGAGGGACCGGGGAGCTGTTTTTT
TRBJ2-5,TRBV14,.,.,CASSQDQGLAETQYF,TGTGCCAGCAGCCAAGATCAAGGGCTAGCGGAGACCCAGTACTTC
TRBJ1-2,TRBV19,TRBD1,.,CASSPRDRVNGYTF,TGTGCCAGTAGTCCTCGGGACAGGGTAAATGGCTACACCTTC